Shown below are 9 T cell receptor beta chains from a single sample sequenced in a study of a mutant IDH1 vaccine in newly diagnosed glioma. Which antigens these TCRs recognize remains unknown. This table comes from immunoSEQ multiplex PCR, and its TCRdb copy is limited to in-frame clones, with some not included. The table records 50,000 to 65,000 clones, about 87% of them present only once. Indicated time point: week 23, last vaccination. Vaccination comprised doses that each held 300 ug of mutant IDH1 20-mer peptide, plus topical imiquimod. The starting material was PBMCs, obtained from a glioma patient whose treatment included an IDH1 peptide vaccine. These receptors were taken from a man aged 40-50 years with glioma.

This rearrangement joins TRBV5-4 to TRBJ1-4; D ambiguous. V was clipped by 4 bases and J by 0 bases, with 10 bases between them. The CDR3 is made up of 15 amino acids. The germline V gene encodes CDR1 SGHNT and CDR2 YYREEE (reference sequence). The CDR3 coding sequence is TGTGCCAGCAGCCTCACAAGCGCAACTAATGAAAAACTGTTTTTT. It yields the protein CASSLTSATNEKLFF.

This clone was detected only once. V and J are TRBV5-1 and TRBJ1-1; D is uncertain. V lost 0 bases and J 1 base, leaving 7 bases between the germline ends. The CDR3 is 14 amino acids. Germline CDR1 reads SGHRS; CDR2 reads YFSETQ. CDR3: CASSLGGENTEAFF. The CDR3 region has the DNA TGCGCCAGCAGCTTGGGAGGCGAGAACACTGAAGCTTTCTTT.

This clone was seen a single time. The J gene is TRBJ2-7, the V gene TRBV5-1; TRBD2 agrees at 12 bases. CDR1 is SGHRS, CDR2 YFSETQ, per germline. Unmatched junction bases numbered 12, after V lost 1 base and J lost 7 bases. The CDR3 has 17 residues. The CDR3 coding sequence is TGCGCCAGCAGCTTGAGGACTAGCGGGACCCCAGAAGGAGAGCAGTACTTC. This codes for CASSLRTSGTPEGEQYF.

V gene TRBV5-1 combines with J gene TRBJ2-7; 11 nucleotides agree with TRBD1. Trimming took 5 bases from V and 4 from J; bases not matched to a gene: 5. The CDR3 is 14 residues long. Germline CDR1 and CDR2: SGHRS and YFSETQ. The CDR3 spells CASRTGTGGYEQYF. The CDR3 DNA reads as TGCGCCAGCAGAACCGGGACAGGGGGTTACGAGCAGTACTTC.

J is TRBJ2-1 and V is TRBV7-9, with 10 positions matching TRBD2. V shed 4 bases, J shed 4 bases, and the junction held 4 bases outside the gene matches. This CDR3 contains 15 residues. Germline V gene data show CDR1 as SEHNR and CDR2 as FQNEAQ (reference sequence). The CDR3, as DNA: TGTGCCAGCAGCTATGGGACTAGCGTGTACAATGAGCAGTTCTTC. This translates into CASSYGTSVYNEQFF.

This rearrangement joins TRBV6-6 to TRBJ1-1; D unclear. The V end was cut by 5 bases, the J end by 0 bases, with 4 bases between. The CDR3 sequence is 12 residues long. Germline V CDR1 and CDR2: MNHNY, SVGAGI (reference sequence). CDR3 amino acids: CASSGVNTEAFF. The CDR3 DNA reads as TGTGCCAGCAGTGGGGTGAACACTGAAGCTTTCTTT.

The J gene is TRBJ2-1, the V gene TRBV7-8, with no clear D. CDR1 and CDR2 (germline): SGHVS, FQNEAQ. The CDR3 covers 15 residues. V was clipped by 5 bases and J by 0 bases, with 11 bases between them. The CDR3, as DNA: TGTGCCAGCAGCCTTCTAAAGAGCTCCTACAATGAGCAGTTCTTC. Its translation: CASSLLKSSYNEQFF.

The CDR3 loop is CASSSTGLTFF. DNA for the CDR3: TGTGCCAGTAGTTCGACAGGGCTTACTTTCTTT. The chain carries TRBV19 and TRBJ1-1, with 7 bases fitting TRBD1. The CDR3 totals 11 residues. Germline V CDR1 and CDR2: LNHDA, SQIVND (reference sequence). V shed 5 bases, J shed 12 bases, and the junction held 6 bases outside the gene matches.

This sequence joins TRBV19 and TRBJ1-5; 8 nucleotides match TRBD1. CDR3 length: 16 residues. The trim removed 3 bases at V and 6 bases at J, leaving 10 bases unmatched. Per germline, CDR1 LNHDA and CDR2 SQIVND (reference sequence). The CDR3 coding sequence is TGTGCCAGTAGTATCCCCTCGGCAGGGGGCGGTCAGCCCCAGCATTTT. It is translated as CASSIPSAGGGQPQHF.